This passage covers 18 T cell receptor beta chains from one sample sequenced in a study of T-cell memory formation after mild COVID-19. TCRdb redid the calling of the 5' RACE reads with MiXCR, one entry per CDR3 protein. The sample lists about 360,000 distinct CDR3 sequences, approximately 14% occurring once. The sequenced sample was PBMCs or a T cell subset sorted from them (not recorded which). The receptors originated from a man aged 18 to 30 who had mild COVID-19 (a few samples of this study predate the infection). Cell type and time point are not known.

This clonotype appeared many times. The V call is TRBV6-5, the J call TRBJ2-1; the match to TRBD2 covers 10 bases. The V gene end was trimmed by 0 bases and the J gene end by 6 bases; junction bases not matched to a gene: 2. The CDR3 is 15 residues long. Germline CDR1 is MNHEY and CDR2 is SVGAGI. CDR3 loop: CASSYSKRGGNEQFF. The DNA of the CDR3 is TGTGCCAGCAGTTACTCGAAGCGGGGGGGCAATGAGCAGTTCTTC.

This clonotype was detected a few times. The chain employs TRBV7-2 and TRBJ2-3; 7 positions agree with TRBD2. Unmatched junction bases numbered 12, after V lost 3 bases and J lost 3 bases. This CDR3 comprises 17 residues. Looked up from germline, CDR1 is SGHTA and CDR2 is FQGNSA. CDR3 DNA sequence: TGTGCCAGCAGCTTCTACCTGAAGGGCGGGGGTACAGATACGCAGTATTTT. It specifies CASSFYLKGGGTDTQYF.

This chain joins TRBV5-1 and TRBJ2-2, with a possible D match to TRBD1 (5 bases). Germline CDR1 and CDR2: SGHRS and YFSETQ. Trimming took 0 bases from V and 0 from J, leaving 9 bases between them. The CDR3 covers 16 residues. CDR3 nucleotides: TGCGCCAGCAGCTTGGTCCAGGGAACGAACACCGGGGAGCTGTTTTTT. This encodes CASSLVQGTNTGELFF. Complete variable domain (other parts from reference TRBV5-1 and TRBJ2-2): KAGVTQTPRYLIKTRGQQVTLSCSPISGHRSVSWYQQTPGQGLQFLFEYFSETQRNKGNFPGRFSGRQFSNSRSEMNVSTLELGDSALYLCASSLVQGTNTGELFFGEGSRLTVL.

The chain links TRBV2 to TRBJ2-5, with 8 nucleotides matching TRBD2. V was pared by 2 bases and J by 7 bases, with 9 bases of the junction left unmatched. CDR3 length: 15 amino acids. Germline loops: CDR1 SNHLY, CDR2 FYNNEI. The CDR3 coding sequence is TGTGCCAGCAGTGAAAGGCGGGGGGCGGACGGGACCCAGTACTTC. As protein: CASSERRGADGTQYF.

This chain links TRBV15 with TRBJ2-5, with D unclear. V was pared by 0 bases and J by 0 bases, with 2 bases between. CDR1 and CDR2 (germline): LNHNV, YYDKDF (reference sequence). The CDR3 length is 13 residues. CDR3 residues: CATSREYQETQYF. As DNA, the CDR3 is TGTGCCACCAGCAGAGAGTACCAAGAGACCCAGTACTTC.

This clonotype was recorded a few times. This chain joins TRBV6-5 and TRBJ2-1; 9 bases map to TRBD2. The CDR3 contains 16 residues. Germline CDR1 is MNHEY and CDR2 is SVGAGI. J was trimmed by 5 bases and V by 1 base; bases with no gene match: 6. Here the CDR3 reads CASSYWGTSPNNEQFF. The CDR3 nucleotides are TGTGCCAGCAGTTACTGGGGGACTAGCCCCAACAATGAGCAGTTCTTC.

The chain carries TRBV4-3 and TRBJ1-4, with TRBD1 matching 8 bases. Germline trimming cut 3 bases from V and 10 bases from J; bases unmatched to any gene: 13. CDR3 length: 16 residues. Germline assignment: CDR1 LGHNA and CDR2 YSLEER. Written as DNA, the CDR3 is TGCGCCAGCAGCCAGGCCCAGACAGGGGCTAGAGTAAAACTGTTTTTT. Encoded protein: CASSQAQTGARVKLFF.

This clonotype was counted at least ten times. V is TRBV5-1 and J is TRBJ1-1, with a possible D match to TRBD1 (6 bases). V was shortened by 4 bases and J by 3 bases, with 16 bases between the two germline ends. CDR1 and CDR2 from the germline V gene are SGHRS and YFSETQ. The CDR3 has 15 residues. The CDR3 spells CASSVTGTIYTEAFF. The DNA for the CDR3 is TGCGCCAGCAGCGTCACCGGGACAATATACACTGAAGCTTTCTTT.

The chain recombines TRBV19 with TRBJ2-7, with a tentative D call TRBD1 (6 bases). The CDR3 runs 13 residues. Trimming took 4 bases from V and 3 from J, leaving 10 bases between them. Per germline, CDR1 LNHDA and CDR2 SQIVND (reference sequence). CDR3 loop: CASSRTVNYEQYF. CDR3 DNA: TGTGCCAGTAGTAGGACAGTCAACTACGAGCAGTACTTC.

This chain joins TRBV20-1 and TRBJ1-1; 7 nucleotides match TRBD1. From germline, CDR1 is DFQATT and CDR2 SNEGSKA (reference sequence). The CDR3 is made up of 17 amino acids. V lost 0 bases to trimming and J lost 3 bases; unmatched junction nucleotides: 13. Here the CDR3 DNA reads TGCAGTGCTAGAGATCCGGGACAGCCCTCCCCTTACACTGAAGCTTTCTTT. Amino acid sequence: CSARDPGQPSPYTEAFF.

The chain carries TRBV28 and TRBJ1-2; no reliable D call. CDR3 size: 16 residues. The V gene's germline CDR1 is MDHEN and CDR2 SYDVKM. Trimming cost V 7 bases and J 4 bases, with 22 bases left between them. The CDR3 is CASTNFVDLPPYGYTF. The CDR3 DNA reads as TGTGCCAGCACTAACTTCGTAGACCTACCCCCCTATGGCTACACCTTC.

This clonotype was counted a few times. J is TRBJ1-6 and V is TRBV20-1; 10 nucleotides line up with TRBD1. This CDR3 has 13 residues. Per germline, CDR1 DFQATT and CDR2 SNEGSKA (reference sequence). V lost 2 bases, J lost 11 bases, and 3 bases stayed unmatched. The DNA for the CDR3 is TGCAGTGCTAGAAGACAGGGGGCGGCACCCCTCCACTTT. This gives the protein CSARRQGAAPLHF.

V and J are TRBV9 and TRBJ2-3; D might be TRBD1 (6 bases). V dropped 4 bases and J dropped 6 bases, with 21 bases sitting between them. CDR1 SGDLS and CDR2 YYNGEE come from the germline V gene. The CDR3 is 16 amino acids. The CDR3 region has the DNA TGTGCCAGCAGCCCCTGGACAGCCCTGAGGGCCGATACGCAGTATTTT. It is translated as CASSPWTALRADTQYF.

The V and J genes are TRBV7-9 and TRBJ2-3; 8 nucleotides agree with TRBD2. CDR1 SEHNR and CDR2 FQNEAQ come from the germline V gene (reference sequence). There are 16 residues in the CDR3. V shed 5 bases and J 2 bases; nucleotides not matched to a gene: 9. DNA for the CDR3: TGTGCCAGCAGCCCTTCAGGGCGGGGGGCCACAGATACGCAGTATTTT. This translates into CASSPSGRGATDTQYF.

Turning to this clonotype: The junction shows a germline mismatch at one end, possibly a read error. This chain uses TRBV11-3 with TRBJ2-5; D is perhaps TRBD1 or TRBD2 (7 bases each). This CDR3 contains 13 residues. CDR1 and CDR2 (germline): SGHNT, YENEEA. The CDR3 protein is CASGDSYRETQYF. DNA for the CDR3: TGCGCCAGCGGGGACAGCTATCGAGAGACCCAGTACTTC.

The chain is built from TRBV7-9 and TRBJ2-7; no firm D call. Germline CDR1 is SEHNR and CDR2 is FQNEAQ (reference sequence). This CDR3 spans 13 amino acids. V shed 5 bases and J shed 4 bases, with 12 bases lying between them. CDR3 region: CASSPDTFYEQYV. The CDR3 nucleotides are TGTGCCAGCAGCCCTGACACCTTTTACGAGCAGTACGTC.

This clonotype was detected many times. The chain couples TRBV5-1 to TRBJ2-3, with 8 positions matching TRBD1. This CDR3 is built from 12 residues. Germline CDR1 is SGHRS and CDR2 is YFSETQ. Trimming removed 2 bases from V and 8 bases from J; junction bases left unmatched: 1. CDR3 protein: CASSFQGATQYF. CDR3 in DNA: TGCGCCAGCAGCTTTCAGGGGGCTACGCAGTATTTT.

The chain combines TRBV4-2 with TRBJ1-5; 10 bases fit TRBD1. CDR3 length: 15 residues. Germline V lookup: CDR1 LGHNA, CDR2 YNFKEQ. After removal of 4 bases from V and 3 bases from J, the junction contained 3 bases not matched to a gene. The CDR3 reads CASSRGQGVNQPQHF. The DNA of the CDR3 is TGTGCCAGCAGCCGAGGACAGGGGGTCAATCAGCCCCAGCATTTT.